A single sample is the source of the 3 T cell receptor beta chains below, sequenced in a study of T cells in Graves' hyperthyroidism and ophthalmopathy (dated by TCRdb to the late 2010s). The library was produced with multiplex PCR. Sequencing instrument: Illumina HiSeq 2000. The TCR beta CDR3 regions were amplified from RNA transcripts. The TCR CDR3 was subjected to a first round of RT-PCR using the HTBI primer set and the Qiagen OneStep RT-PCR kit. TCRdb took the public reads, trimmed them with fastp at Q25, ran MiXCR for clone calling and kept in-frame beta chains. Every distinct CDR3 protein forms one entry, paired with its most common genes and DNA. This sample has hundreds of thousands of distinct CDR3 sequences in its table, and over 35% of those were observed once. Together, the top ten hold about 8.9% of the sample. Source material: blood. The source is a man between 18 and 35 years old with Graves' hyperthyroidism.

This sequence joins TRBV14 and TRBJ2-5, with 8 bases aligning to TRBD2. Germline V CDR1 and CDR2: SGHDN, FVKESK. V lost 4 bases and J lost 5; bases outside the gene matches: 12. The CDR3 runs 16 residues. CDR3 bases: TGTGCCAGCAGCCCATCACCGGGACTAGGGGTGGAGACCCAGTACTTC. This translates into CASSPSPGLGVETQYF.

The table lists this clonotype with a few counts. This rearrangement joins TRBV4-3 to TRBJ2-5, with TRBD1 matching over 9 bases. The CDR3 is 15 residues long. Germline V gene data show CDR1 as LGHNA and CDR2 as YSLEER. V shed 3 bases and J 2 bases; nucleotides not matched to a gene: 4. The CDR3 coding sequence is TGCGCCAGCAGCCATGGAGGGACAGGGCAAGAGACCCAGTACTTC. Translation: CASSHGGTGQETQYF.

The rearrangement joins TRBV20-1 to TRBJ2-5, with D perhaps being TRBD1 or TRBD2 (5 bases each). Between the trimmed V and J ends, which lost 5 bases and 1 base, there was a span of 14 bases. Germline-derived CDR1 and CDR2 are DFQATT and SNEGSKA (reference sequence). CDR3 length equals 14 residues. The CDR3 nucleotides are TGCAGTGCTCACGTATCCGGGACCCAAGAGACCCAGTACTTC. Translating gives CSAHVSGTQETQYF.